This TCR beta chain came from a study of T-cell reconstitution after alpha-beta-depleted transplantation in children. The TCRbeta library was prepared with unique molecular identifiers. Using its own MiXCR run on the PCR reads, TCRdb lists one record per CDR3 protein. The sample carries 500,000 or so distinct CDR3 sequences, over 25% recorded once. The TCR comes from a human donor who donated a stem cell graft to a child with aplastic anemia. This sample comprised PBMCs from the stem cell graft donor, obtained from the stem cell graft.

The CDR3 sequence is CASSEVSGTRGGDTQYF. The CDR3 nucleotides read TGTGCCAGCAGTGAAGTCAGCGGGACAAGGGGGGGAGATACGCAGTATTTT. This chain joins TRBV25-1 and TRBJ2-3; D possibly corresponds to TRBD2 (7 bases). The V and J ends lost 2 bases and 5 bases respectively, with 20 bases between them. CDR3 size: 17 residues. CDR1 and CDR2 (germline): MGHDK, SYGVNS.